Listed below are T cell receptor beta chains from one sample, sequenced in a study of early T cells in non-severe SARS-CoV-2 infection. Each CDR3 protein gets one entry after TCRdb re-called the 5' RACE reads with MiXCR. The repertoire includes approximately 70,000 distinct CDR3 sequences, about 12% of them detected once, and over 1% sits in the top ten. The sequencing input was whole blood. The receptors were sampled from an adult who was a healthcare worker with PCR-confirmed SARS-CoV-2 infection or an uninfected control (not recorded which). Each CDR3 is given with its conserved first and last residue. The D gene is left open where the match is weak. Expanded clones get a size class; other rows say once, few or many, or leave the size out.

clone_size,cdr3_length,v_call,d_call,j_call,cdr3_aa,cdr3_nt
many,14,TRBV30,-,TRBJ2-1,CAWKSPSSYNEQFF,TGTGCCTGGAAATCTCCCAGCTCCTACAATGAGCAGTTCTTC
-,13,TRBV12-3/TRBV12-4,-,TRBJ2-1,CASSFGSAFEQFF,TGTGCCAGCAGTTTCGGGAGCGCCTTTGAGCAGTTCTTC
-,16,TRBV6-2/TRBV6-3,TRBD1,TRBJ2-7,CASCLLRDRGHHEQYF,TGTGCCAGCTGTTTACTTAGAGACAGGGGGCACCACGAGCAGTACTTC
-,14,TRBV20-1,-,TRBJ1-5,CSARDRARDQPQHF,TGCAGTGCTAGAGACAGGGCCCGAGATCAGCCCCAGCATTTT
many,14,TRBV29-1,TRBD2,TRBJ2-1,CSARQAGGTNEQFF,TGCAGCGCGAGGCAAGCGGGAGGAACCAATGAGCAGTTCTTC
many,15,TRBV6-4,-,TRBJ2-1,CASSDSADVYNEQFF,TGTGCCAGCAGTGACTCGGCGGACGTTTACAATGAGCAGTTCTTC
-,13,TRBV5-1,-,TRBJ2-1,CASSLNRRGEQFF,TGCGCCAGCAGCTTGAACAGGCGCGGGGAGCAGTTCTTC
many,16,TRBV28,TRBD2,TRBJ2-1,CASSSRTSGRMNEQFF,TGTGCCAGCAGCTCGAGGACTAGCGGGAGAATGAATGAGCAGTTCTTC
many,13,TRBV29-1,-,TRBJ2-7,CSAAQVSSYEQYF,TGCAGCGCGGCACAGGTGAGCTCCTACGAGCAGTACTTC
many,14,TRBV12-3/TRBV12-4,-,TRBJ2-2,CASSLGHNTGELFF,TGTGCCAGCAGTTTAGGCCACAACACCGGGGAGCTGTTTTTT
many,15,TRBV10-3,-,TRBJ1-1,CAISQSRASEGEAFF,TGTGCCATCAGCCAGTCCCGCGCCTCGGAGGGTGAAGCTTTCTTT
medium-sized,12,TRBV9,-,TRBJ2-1,CASSVADNEQFF,TGTGCCAGCAGCGTAGCGGACAATGAGCAGTTCTTC
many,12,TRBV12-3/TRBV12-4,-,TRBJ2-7,CASSLGSIQQYF,TGTGCCAGCAGTTTAGGTTCAATCCAGCAGTACTTC
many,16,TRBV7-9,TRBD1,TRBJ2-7,CASSLFTSGQSYEQYF,TGTGCCAGCAGCTTATTTACATCGGGACAGTCCTACGAGCAGTACTTC
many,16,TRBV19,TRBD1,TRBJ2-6,CASKRTGPSGANVLTF,TGTGCCAGTAAGCGGACAGGGCCCTCTGGGGCCAACGTCCTGACTTTC
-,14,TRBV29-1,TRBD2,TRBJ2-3,CSAGASGRPDTQYF,TGCAGCGCCGGGGCTAGCGGGAGGCCCGATACGCAGTATTTT
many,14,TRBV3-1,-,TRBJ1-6,CASSQGTGPSPLHF,TGTGCCAGCAGCCAAGGAACAGGTCCTTCACCCCTCCACTTT
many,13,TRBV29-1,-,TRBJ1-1,CSVVDRQNTEAFF,TGCAGCGTGGTGGACAGACAGAACACTGAAGCTTTCTTT
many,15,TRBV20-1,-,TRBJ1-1,CSARVSGVRNTEAFF,TGCAGTGCTAGAGTTTCTGGTGTCAGGAACACTGAAGCTTTCTTT
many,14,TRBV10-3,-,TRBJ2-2,CAISPLEATGELFF,TGTGCCATCAGCCCGCTAGAAGCCACCGGGGAGCTGTTTTTT
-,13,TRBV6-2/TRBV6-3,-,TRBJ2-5,CASSYSTAETQYF,TGTGCCAGCAGTTACTCGACAGCGGAGACCCAGTACTTC
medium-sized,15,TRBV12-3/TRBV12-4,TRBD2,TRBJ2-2,CASSLRLAGTGELFF,TGTGCCAGCAGTTTACGACTAGCGGGCACCGGGGAGCTGTTTTTT
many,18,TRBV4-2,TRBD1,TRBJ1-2,CASSLLGPGTGTSHGYTF,TGTGCCAGCAGCCTCCTAGGTCCCGGGACAGGGACCTCCCATGGCTACACCTTC
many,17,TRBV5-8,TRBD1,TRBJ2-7,CASNLIYGTGSFYEQYF,TGTGCCAGCAACTTGATCTATGGGACAGGGAGTTTCTACGAGCAGTACTTC
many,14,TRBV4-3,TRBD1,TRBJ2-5,CASSLGQGQETQYF,TGCGCCAGCAGCCTAGGACAGGGGCAGGAGACCCAGTACTTC
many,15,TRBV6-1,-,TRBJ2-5,CASSDGRGPRETQYF,TGTGCCAGCAGTGACGGTAGGGGCCCCCGGGAGACCCAGTACTTC
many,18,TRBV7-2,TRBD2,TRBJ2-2,CASSSFRERGRVTGELFF,TGTGCCAGCAGCTCGTTTAGGGAGCGGGGGAGGGTCACCGGGGAGCTGTTTTTT
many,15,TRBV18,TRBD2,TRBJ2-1,CASSPVAGDYNEQFF,TGTGCCAGCTCACCCGTAGCGGGAGACTACAATGAGCAGTTCTTC
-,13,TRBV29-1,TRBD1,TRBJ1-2,CSVRTGASYGYTF,TGCAGCGTAAGGACAGGGGCCAGCTATGGCTACACCTTC
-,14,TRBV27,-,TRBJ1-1,CASSPHREGTEAFF,TGTGCCAGCAGTCCCCACAGGGAAGGTACTGAAGCTTTCTTT
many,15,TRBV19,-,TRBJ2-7,CASRPSLGSSYEQYF,TGTGCCAGTAGGCCCAGTTTAGGGAGCTCCTACGAGCAGTACTTC
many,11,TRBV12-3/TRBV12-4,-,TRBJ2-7,CASSGSYEQYF,TGTGCCAGCTCTGGTTCCTACGAGCAGTACTTC
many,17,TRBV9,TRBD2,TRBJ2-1,CASSETSGRAVSNEQFF,TGTGCCAGCAGCGAAACTAGCGGGAGGGCCGTTAGCAATGAGCAGTTCTTC
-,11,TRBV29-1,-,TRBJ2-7,CSRGPTYEQYF,TGCAGCCGGGGACCGACCTACGAGCAGTACTTC
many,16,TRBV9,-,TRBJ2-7,CASSASAAGATYEQYF,TGTGCCAGCAGCGCTAGCGCGGCGGGGGCAACCTACGAGCAGTACTTC
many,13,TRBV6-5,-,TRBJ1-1,CASSYFENTEAFF,TGTGCCAGCAGTTACTTCGAGAACACTGAAGCTTTCTTT
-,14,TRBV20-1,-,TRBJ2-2,CSASLGAGSGELFF,TGCAGTGCTAGCCTGGGGGCCGGGAGCGGGGAGCTGTTTTTT
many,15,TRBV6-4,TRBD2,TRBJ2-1,CASSEGLAGINEQFF,TGTGCCAGCAGTGAGGGACTAGCGGGGATCAATGAGCAGTTCTTC
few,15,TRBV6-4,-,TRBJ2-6,CASSEDFPGANVLTF,TGTGCCAGCAGTGAGGATTTTCCCGGGGCCAACGTCCTGACTTTC
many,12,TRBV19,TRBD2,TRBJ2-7,CASGTSGYEQYF,TGTGCCAGTGGGACTAGTGGGTACGAGCAGTACTTC
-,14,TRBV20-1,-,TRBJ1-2,CSARDNRAFDGYTF,TGCAGTGCTAGAGATAACCGGGCATTCGATGGCTACACCTTC
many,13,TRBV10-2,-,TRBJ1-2,CASSKRQSYGYTF,TGCGCCAGCAGTAAAAGGCAGTCCTATGGCTACACCTTC